This T cell receptor beta chain comes out of a study of cytomegalovirus exposure and HLA in healthy donors. The assay was immunoSEQ multiplex PCR, and TCRdb's table has in-frame clones only and misses some. The sample carries 45,000 to 70,000 clones, roughly nine tenths recorded once. Trimming took 2 bases from V and 6 from J, leaving 13 bases between them. This CDR3 has 15 amino acids. The germline V gene encodes CDR1 MDHEN and CDR2 SYDVKM. V is TRBV28 and J is TRBJ2-2, with a weak D call TRBD2 (6 bases). This TCR derives from a man in his late teens or twenties in good health and CMV-seronegative. The sequencing input was PBMCs. The CDR3 loop reads CASSLSIGGPGELFF. CDR3 nucleotides: TGTGCCAGCAGTTTAAGTATTGGAGGGCCCGGGGAGCTGTTTTTT.